These 18 T cell receptor beta chains were sequenced from one sample in a study of PD-1 blockade in classical Hodgkin lymphoma. Every patient had relapsed following autologous stem cell transplantation, and cohorts differed in brentuximab vedotin exposure. Produced via immunoSEQ multiplex PCR; TCRdb's table is partial and in-frame only. The sample records tens of thousands of clones, approximately 92% being singletons. Sequencing was performed on peripheral blood mononuclear cells (PBMCs), taken before the second cycle of nivolumab. The receptors shown here come from a human donor with classical Hodgkin lymphoma.

The genes are TRBV10-3 and TRBJ2-3; the D gene is possibly TRBD2 (6 bases). CDR1 is ENHRY, CDR2 SYGVKD, per germline. V lost 1 base, J lost 5 bases, and 13 bases lay in between. This CDR3 comprises 15 residues. CDR3 in DNA: TGTGCCATCAGTGAGTTGAGGCGGGACGTAGATACGCAGTATTTT. It yields the protein CAISELRRDVDTQYF.

This clone was seen a handful of times. The rearrangement joins TRBV27 to TRBJ2-5; 8 positions agree with TRBD1. The CDR3 is 15 residues long. V was clipped by 3 bases and J by 4 bases; unmatched bases: 7. CDR1 and CDR2 (germline): MNHEY, SMNVEV (reference sequence). CDR3 sequence: CASSLGRGRVETQYF. The CDR3 DNA follows: TGTGCCAGCAGTTTGGGCAGGGGGCGCGTAGAGACCCAGTACTTC.

The chain joins TRBV27 to TRBJ2-3, with no clear D. Trimming removed 5 bases from V and 7 bases from J, with 7 bases in between. Germline V gene sequence: CDR1 MNHEY, CDR2 SMNVEV (reference sequence). CDR3 length equals 11 residues. The chain's CDR3 is CASSLGNTQYF. DNA for the CDR3: TGTGCCAGCAGTCTGGGAAATACGCAGTATTTT.

The genes are TRBV27 and TRBJ2-3; 7 nucleotides align to TRBD2. Losses at the gene ends were 3 bases for V and 0 bases for J; bases not matched to a gene: 9. Germline V gene data show CDR1 as MNHEY and CDR2 as SMNVEV (reference sequence). The CDR3 consists of 17 residues. DNA of the CDR3: TGTGCCAGCAGTTTTAAGGGCGGGGGAAAAAGCACAGATACGCAGTATTTT. Translation: CASSFKGGGKSTDTQYF.

This chain links TRBV5-4 with TRBJ1-4; no clear D gene. Germline CDR1 and CDR2: SGHNT and YYREEE (reference sequence). The CDR3 length is 16 residues. The V and J ends lost 4 bases and 3 bases respectively, with 16 bases between them. The CDR3 loop reads CASSPSPRESNEKLFF. The CDR3 region has the DNA TGTGCCAGCAGCCCCTCCCCTAGGGAATCTAATGAAAAACTGTTTTTT.

The chain employs TRBV15 and TRBJ1-1; D is unresolved. Germline V gives CDR1 LNHNV, CDR2 YYDKDF (reference sequence). The V gene lost 2 bases and the J gene lost 3 bases, with 13 bases spanning the gap. The length of the CDR3 is 15 residues. CDR3 sequence reads: CATSRTMGFDTEAFF. The CDR3 nucleotides read TGTGCCACCAGCAGAACCATGGGATTTGACACTGAAGCTTTCTTT. Full variable domain (remainder filled in from reference TRBV15 and TRBJ1-1): DAMVIQNPRYQVTQFGKPVTLSCSQTLNHNVMYWYQQKSSQAPKLLFHYYDKDFNNEADTPDNFQSRRPNTSFCFLDIRSPGLGDTAMYLCATSRTMGFDTEAFFGQGTRLTVV.

The chain links TRBV5-6 to TRBJ1-1; D is uncertain. CDR1 and CDR2 from the germline V gene are SGHDT and YYEEEE. V was pared by 4 bases and J by 4 bases, with 14 bases between. The CDR3 extends over 14 amino acids. The CDR3 nucleotides read TGTGCCAGCAGCCGCCCTCCCGTACGCACTGAAGCTTTCTTT. Its translation: CASSRPPVRTEAFF.

V and J are TRBV6-1 and TRBJ1-4; D not resolved. Germline V gives CDR1 MNHNS, CDR2 SASEGT. CDR3 length equals 13 residues. V shed 3 bases and J shed 4 bases, with 6 bases lying between them. The CDR3 reads CASSETVNEKLFF. CDR3 sequence (DNA): TGTGCCAGCAGTGAGACGGTTAATGAAAAACTGTTTTTT.

This chain links TRBV7-9 with TRBJ2-7, with 7 bases fitting TRBD1. CDR3 length equals 14 residues. Germline lookup yields CDR1 SEHNR and CDR2 FQNEAQ (reference sequence). J gave up 6 bases and V 1 base, and 6 bases lay outside the gene matches. The CDR3 DNA follows: TGTGCCAGCAGCTTAGTCACAGGGGCTAGCGAGCAGTACTTC. Translation: CASSLVTGASEQYF.

V is TRBV6-1 and J is TRBJ2-3, with 7 bases identical to TRBD1. After removal of 2 bases from V and 4 bases from J, the junction contained 6 bases not matched to a gene. The length of the CDR3 is 15 residues. Germline CDR1 MNHNS, CDR2 SASEGT. CDR3 loop: CASSEQGVRADTQYF. CDR3 nucleotide sequence: TGTGCCAGCAGTGAACAGGGGGTTAGGGCAGATACGCAGTATTTT.

This chain uses TRBV21-1 with TRBJ2-2. TRBV21-1 is a pseudogene. The CDR3 is 15 residues long. CDR3 in DNA: TGTGCCAGTCTCCTGGGGACGGTGAACACCGGGGAGCTGTTTTTT. Residues: CASLLGTVNTGELFF.

This chain joins TRBV2 and TRBJ1-3; TRBD1 agrees at 10 bases. Germline CDR1 and CDR2: SNHLY and FYNNEI. The CDR3 runs 13 residues. With 4 bases clipped from V and 7 bases from J, the junction kept 1 base outside the gene matches. The CDR3 region is CASSGQGANTIYF. The CDR3 DNA is TGTGCCAGCAGTGGACAGGGGGCGAACACCATATATTTT.

The chain links TRBV5-1 to TRBJ2-1; TRBD2 is a possible D gene (7 bases). The CDR3 extends over 16 amino acids. Trimming left V 1 base short and J 7 bases short, with 18 bases between. In germline, CDR1 is SGHRS, CDR2 YFSETQ. CDR3 amino acids: CASSLTLGGGPNEQFF. The CDR3 nucleotides are TGCGCCAGCAGCTTGACCCTAGGGGGAGGGCCTAATGAGCAGTTCTTC.

This chain links TRBV7-8 with TRBJ2-1; D may be TRBD2 (6 bases). This CDR3 has 17 residues. Trimming removed 2 bases from V and 0 bases from J, with 14 bases in between. Germline lookup yields CDR1 SGHVS and CDR2 FQNEAQ. The CDR3 region has the DNA TGTGCCAGCAGCTTATGGCGGAGGGCTAGCTCCTACAATGAGCAGTTCTTC. As protein: CASSLWRRASSYNEQFF.

This clone was counted a single time. The genes are TRBV7-3 and TRBJ2-3; tentatively, D is TRBD1 or TRBD2 (5 bases each). The V gene's germline CDR1 is SGHTA and CDR2 FQGTGA. CDR3 length: 15 residues. V was trimmed by 2 bases and J by 1 base, leaving 10 bases between them. CDR3 DNA sequence: TGTGCCAGCAGCTTAGGGGGTGGGGGCACAGATACGCAGTATTTT. This encodes CASSLGGGGTDTQYF.

V gene TRBV27 combines with J gene TRBJ2-3; 12 bases are a match to TRBD2. After removal of 1 base from V and 6 bases from J, the junction contained 8 bases not matched to a gene. CDR1 and CDR2 from the germline V gene are MNHEY and SMNVEV (reference sequence). The CDR3 loop spans 17 amino acids. The CDR3: CASSLFPRLAGVDTQYF. The CDR3 nucleotides are TGTGCCAGCAGTTTATTCCCTCGACTAGCGGGAGTTGATACGCAGTATTTT.

The sample holds one count of this clone. The V call is TRBV27, the J call TRBJ2-1; 7 bases align to TRBD2. The J segment lost 6 bases and the V segment lost 3 bases, leaving 8 bases of the junction unmatched. The CDR3 consists of 15 residues. Germline loops: CDR1 MNHEY, CDR2 SMNVEV (reference sequence). The CDR3 here is CASSFGGEVGNEQFF. The CDR3 region has the DNA TGTGCCAGCAGTTTTGGGGGGGAGGTTGGCAATGAGCAGTTCTTC.

The chain joins TRBV9 to TRBJ2-1; 10 bases fit TRBD2. The V and J ends lost 4 bases and 0 bases, in that order; junction bases with no gene match: 13. CDR1 is SGDLS, CDR2 YYNGEE, per germline. The CDR3 totals 19 residues. DNA of the CDR3: TGTGCCAGCAGCTTTTTCCTAGCGGGAGTCCTGAGCTCCTACAATGAGCAGTTCTTC. Its protein is CASSFFLAGVLSSYNEQFF.